This paragraph covers one T cell receptor beta chain sequence. Germline V gene lookup returns CDR1 SGDLS and CDR2 YYNGEE. With 4 bases removed from V and 4 bases from J, the gap between germline ends came to 14 bases. The CDR3 length is 15 residues. The data were produced by immunoSEQ multiplex PCR, yet TCRdb's version contains in-frame clones alone and is incomplete. The sample lists approximately 25,000 clones; more than 75% were seen once. This specimen comes from a study of T cell changes during pregnancy in multiple sclerosis. This chain joins TRBV9 and TRBJ1-4, with D possibly matching TRBD1 (6 bases). The source of this sequence is a female donor in good health, enrolled as a control in a pregnancy study. The sequenced sample was CD8+ T cells from peripheral blood mononuclear cells, obtained in the first trimester of pregnancy. The CDR3 DNA sequence: TGTGCCAGCAGCCCTACAGGGAAGGTTAATGAAAAACTGTTTTTT. It specifies CASSPTGKVNEKLFF.